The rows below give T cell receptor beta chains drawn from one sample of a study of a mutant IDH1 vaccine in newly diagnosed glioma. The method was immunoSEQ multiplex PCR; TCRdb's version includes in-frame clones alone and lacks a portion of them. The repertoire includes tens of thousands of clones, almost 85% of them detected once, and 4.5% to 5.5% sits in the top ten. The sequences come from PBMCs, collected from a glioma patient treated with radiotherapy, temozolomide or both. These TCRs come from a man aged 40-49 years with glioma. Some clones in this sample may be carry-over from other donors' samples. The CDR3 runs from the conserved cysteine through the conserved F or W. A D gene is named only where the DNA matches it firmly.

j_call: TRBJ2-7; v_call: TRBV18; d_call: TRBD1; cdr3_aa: CASSRQGIDEQYF
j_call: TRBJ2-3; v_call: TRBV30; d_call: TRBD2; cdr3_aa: CAWSSLGSSGGPDTQYF
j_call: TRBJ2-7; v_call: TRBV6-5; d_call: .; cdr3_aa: CASSSAYEQYF
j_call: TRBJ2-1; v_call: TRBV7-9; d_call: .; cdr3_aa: CASSAREGSSYNEQFF
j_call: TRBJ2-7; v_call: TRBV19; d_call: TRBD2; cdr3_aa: CASSPGEGPYEQYF
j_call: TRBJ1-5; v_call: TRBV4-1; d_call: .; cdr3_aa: CASSQGGSVSNQPQHF
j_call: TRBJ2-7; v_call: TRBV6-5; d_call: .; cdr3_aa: CASSQGGYEQYF
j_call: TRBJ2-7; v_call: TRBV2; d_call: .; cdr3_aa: CASSEPTGAEPTQYF
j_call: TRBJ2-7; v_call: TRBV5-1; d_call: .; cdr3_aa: CASSLVSYEQYF
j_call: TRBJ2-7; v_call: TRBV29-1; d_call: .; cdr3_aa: CSVDRGRNEQYF
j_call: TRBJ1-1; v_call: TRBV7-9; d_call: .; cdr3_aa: CASSFSGLGPEAFF
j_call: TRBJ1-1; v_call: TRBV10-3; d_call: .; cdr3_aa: CAISERSGESNTEAFF
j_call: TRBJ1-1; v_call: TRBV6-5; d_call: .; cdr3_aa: CASSYSRLGAEAFF
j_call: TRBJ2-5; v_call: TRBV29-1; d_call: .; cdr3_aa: CSADRGFQETQYF
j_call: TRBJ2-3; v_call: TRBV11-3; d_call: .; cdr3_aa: CASSLAGVHTDTQYF
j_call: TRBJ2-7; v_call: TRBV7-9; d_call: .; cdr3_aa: CASSLPGSGTNEQYF
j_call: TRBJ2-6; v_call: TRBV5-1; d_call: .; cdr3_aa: CASSLGGSGANVLTF
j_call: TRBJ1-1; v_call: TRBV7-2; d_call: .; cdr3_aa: CASSLWTMNTEAFF
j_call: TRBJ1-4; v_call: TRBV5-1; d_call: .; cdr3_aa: CASSIQGNKNEKLFF
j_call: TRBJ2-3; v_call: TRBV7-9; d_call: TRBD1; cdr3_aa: CASMTGTAWGNTDTQYF
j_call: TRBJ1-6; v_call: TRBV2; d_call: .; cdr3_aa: CASSGQDNSPLHF
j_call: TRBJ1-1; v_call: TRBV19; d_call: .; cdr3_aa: CASSIAGGGTEAFF
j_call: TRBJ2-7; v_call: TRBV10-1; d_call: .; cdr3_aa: CASSEGLYEQYF
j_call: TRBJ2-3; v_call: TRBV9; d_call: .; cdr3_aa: CASTLGGGGGTDTQYF
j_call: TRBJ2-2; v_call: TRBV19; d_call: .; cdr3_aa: CASSMGYNTGELFF
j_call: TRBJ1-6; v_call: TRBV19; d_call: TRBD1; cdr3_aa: CASSPPTGGNSPLHF
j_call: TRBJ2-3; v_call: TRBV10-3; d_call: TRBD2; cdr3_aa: CAIGGLAGGLGSTDTQYF
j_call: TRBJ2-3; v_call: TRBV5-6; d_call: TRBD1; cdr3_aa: CASRVPGQGPDTQYF
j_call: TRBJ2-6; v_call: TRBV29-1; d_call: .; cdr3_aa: CSARADGANVLTF
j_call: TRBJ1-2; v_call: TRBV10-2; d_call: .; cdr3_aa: CASSVAFQVYGYTF
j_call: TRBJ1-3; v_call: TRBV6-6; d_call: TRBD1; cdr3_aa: CASSSARQGEGNTIYF
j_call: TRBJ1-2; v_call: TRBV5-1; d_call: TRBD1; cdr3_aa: CASTSGGSVNYGYTF
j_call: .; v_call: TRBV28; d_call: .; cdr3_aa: CASQSGSYEQYF
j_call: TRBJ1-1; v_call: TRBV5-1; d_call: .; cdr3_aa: CASSLAGPEAFF
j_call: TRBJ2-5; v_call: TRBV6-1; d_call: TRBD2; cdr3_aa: CASSDGLAGGPRRKTQYF
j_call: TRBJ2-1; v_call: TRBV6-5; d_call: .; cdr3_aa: CASSFGGGARNEQFF
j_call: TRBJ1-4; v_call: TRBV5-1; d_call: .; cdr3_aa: CASSLGATNEKLFF
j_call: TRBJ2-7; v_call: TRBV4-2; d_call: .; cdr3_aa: CASSQEGSGSYEQYF